This TCR beta chain derives from a study of T cell repertoires in cytomegalovirus infection. Study at large: A matching HLA type, together with CMV infection, was signaled by public TCR beta signatures.

There are 17 residues in the CDR3. V was shortened by 3 bases and J by 3 bases, with 19 bases between the two germline ends. From germline, CDR1 is SGHAT and CDR2 FQNNGV. This clonotype came up many times. From the reads, TCRdb called clonotypes with MiXCR, one entry per CDR3 protein. The table records a few hundred thousand distinct CDR3 sequences, 18% of them present only once. The TCR was taken from a human donor in good health (CMV status not recorded). Some clones in this sample may be carry-over from other donors' samples. The V call is TRBV11-2, the J call TRBJ2-3; a possible D gene is TRBD2 (5 bases). The sequenced material came from PBMCs. CDR3 nucleotides: TGTGCCAGCAGCTTTTCCTGGGAGCGGAGGCGAACAGATACGCAGTATTTT. This gives the protein CASSFSWERRRTDTQYF.